The source of this T cell receptor (beta chain) is a study of blood T cell repertoires in COVID-19. On the study more broadly: The samples span acute and convalescent COVID-19 from the United States, Italy and Spain. In each case, the material was cDNA or gDNA derived from T cells, B-cell-depleted T cells, or PBMCs.

As handled by the study authors: From reference gene primer amplification, estimates of nucleated cell counts were derived. Sequencing used immunoSEQ multiplex PCR; TCRdb keeps in-frame clones, though not all of them. V, J and clone size derive from that table, while D and trimming were established from the DNA sequence. The sample records around 170,000 clones, approximately 74% being singletons. The clonotype comes from an elderly woman with acute or convalescent COVID-19. The sequencing sample was made of peripheral blood.

The CDR3 here is CASSRASSGQETQYF. CDR3 bases: TGCGCCAGCAGCCGTGCCTCTAGCGGACAAGAGACCCAGTACTTC. V gene TRBV4-3 combines with J gene TRBJ2-5, with 7 bases lining up with TRBD2. Per germline, CDR1 LGHNA and CDR2 YSLEER. This CDR3 has 15 residues. V lost 4 bases and J lost 2; bases outside the gene matches: 7.